This T cell receptor (beta chain) was sequenced in a study of cytomegalovirus exposure and HLA in healthy donors. V was pared by 8 bases and J by 2 bases, with 9 bases between. Germline V lookup: CDR1 ENHRY, CDR2 SYGVKD. CDR3 length: 12 amino acids. The PCR made use of 60 Vbeta and 13 Jbeta primers. Generated by immunoSEQ multiplex PCR, the TCRdb table keeps only in-frame clones and is missing some. The sample contains around 130,000 clones, roughly 88% of which appear only once. The J gene is TRBJ2-5, the V gene TRBV10-3; D is perhaps TRBD1 (5 bases). The sequencing sample was made of PBMCs. The clonotype comes from a middle-aged man in good health and CMV-seronegative. In nucleotides, the CDR3 is TGTGCCATCTCCGACAGACAAGAGACCCAGTACTTC. Protein: CAISDRQETQYF.